The clone carrying this T cell receptor (beta chain) was picked up many times. Its antigen remains unknown. TCRdb reprocessed the PCR reads via MiXCR and lists one record per CDR3 protein. The repertoire holds just over 40,000 distinct CDR3 sequences, with approximately 17% as singletons. These data come from a study of molecular identifiers for immune sequencing clone quantification. CDR1 and CDR2 (germline): MGHDK, SYGVNS. V shed 4 bases, J shed 6 bases, and the junction held 15 bases outside the gene matches. This CDR3 region has 16 residues. Notes on the study in general: Effector cells had over 97% of their molecules in clones above 20 RNA copies, while naive cells had under 1%.

The sequenced sample was naive CD8+ T cells from blood, with Jurkat cell RNA spiked in. Subset defined: FACS-sorted CD8+CD4-CCR7+CD45RA+ naive T cells. The chain has TRBV25-1 and TRBJ2-7, with 7 bases matching TRBD1. This clonotype was sampled from a human donor in good health. Some libraries in this study had Jurkat cell RNA spiked in. CDR3: CASSAFPGGSRTEQYF. DNA for the CDR3: TGTGCCAGCAGTGCCTTTCCAGGGGGTAGTCGGACCGAGCAGTACTTC.